What follows are 5 T cell receptor beta chains derived from one specimen sequenced in a study of early T cells in non-severe SARS-CoV-2 infection. TCRdb independently ran MiXCR on the 5' RACE reads; one entry per CDR3 protein. This sample has roughly 56,000 distinct CDR3 sequences, with roughly 15% found just once. Sample: whole blood, taken at baseline. The source of these receptors is an adult who was a healthcare worker with PCR-confirmed SARS-CoV-2 infection or an uninfected control (not recorded which).

This clonotype came up many times. The chain is built from TRBV20-1 and TRBJ2-1, with D possibly matching TRBD2 (6 bases). Germline V lookup: CDR1 DFQATT, CDR2 SNEGSKA (reference sequence). The CDR3 runs to 15 residues. The V end was cut by 1 base, the J end by 6 bases, with 16 bases between. Written as DNA, the CDR3 is TGCAGTGCTAGAGCTCCGGCCGGGACTGGCAATGAGCAGTTCTTC. Translated: CSARAPAGTGNEQFF.

The chain couples TRBV13 to TRBJ2-1; 13 bases line up with TRBD2. Germline V gene lookup returns CDR1 PRHDT and CDR2 FYEKMQ (reference sequence). Losses at the gene ends were 5 bases for V and 3 bases for J; bases not matched to a gene: 7. This CDR3 has 17 amino acids. CDR3 sequence reads: CASSKGLAGAGYNEQFF. In DNA form, the CDR3 reads TGTGCCAGCAGCAAAGGACTAGCGGGAGCAGGCTACAATGAGCAGTTCTTC.

The V call is TRBV7-9, the J call TRBJ2-5; no reliable D call. This CDR3 contains 13 residues. Germline V gene data show CDR1 as SEHNR and CDR2 as FQNEAQ (reference sequence). With 1 base removed from V and 4 bases from J, the gap between germline ends came to 7 bases. In nucleotides, the CDR3 is TGTGCCAGCAGCTTAGGTGCTACAGAGACCCAGTACTTC. It is translated as CASSLGATETQYF.

This clonotype occurred a few times. The chain joins TRBV11-2 to TRBJ2-7; 9 positions match TRBD1. CDR3 length: 15 residues. Losses at the gene ends were 4 bases for V and 3 bases for J; bases not matched to a gene: 7. Germline loops: CDR1 SGHAT, CDR2 FQNNGV. The CDR3 DNA reads TGTGCCAGCAGCTACAGGGGGCAGGCTGACTACGAGCAGTACTTC. Its protein product is CASSYRGQADYEQYF.

This clonotype occurred a few times. V usage is TRBV27 and J usage is TRBJ2-6; D gene uncertain. The CDR3 length is 14 residues. Germline V gene lookup returns CDR1 MNHEY and CDR2 SMNVEV (reference sequence). V lost 2 bases and J lost 4, with 6 bases in between. CDR3 sequence (DNA): TGTGCCAGCAGTTTAGTATCCGGGGCCAACGTCCTGACTTTC. This translates into CASSLVSGANVLTF.